This TCR beta chain stems from a study of blood T cell repertoires in COVID-19. The V segment lost 5 bases and the J segment 9 bases; nucleotides outside the gene matches: 12. The CDR3 sequence is 14 residues long. The germline CDR1 and CDR2 sequences are SGHAT and FQNNGV. Measured with immunoSEQ multiplex PCR; TCRdb has only the in-frame clones, and not every one. Of approximately 380,000 clones in the sample, approximately 90% are singletons; the top ten hold about 1.2%. This chain joins TRBV11-2 and TRBJ1-2; 7 nucleotides align to TRBD1. Sequenced: PBMCs or T cells enriched from blood (not recorded which). The clonotype originates from a woman younger than 35 who had recovered from COVID-19. CDR3 nucleotide sequence: TGTGCCAGCAGCCATATAGGACAGGAGGGTCGCTACACCTTC. This gives the protein CASSHIGQEGRYTF.